The TCR beta chain described here comes from a study of blood T cell repertoires in COVID-19. Across the study: The cDNA or gDNA used as material had been derived from T cells, B-cell-depleted T cells, or PBMCs.

Under the authors' procedure: Nucleated cell number was recorded as an estimate derived from reference gene primer amplification. The data were produced by immunoSEQ multiplex PCR, yet TCRdb's version contains in-frame clones alone and is incomplete. The DNA was the basis for D and trimming; V, J and clone size are from that table. Of about 260,000 clones detected, 65% to 90% appear once; the ten largest clones hold about an eighth. V shed 1 base, J shed 2 bases, and the junction held 3 bases outside the gene matches. The CDR3 has 15 residues. Looked up from germline, CDR1 is MGHRA and CDR2 is YSYEKL. This clone was detected only once.

Specimen: peripheral blood. This chain uses TRBV4-1 with TRBJ2-5, with 8 nucleotides matching TRBD2. This receptor was identified in a human donor in a cohort sampled during active COVID-19. DNA for the CDR3: TGCGCCAGCAGCCAAGCCCGGGGGGGACAAGAGACCCAGTACTTC. This sequence encodes CASSQARGGQETQYF.